The entry below describes one T cell receptor (beta chain). No antigen is known for it. The J segment lost 2 bases and the V segment lost 2 bases, leaving 4 bases of the junction unmatched. Germline values: CDR1 MNHEY, CDR2 SVGAGI. The CDR3 totals 17 residues. This entry belongs to a study of T-cell reconstitution after alpha-beta-depleted transplantation in children. Broader study findings: Recipient T cells and thymic progenitors that survived were the source of the high TCRbeta diversity seen at day 60 in some patients. T-cell counts and diversity were attributed mostly to newly produced T cells one year after transplant. About two months after transplant, alpha-beta T cells reportedly came from several hundred expanded graft clones.

This sample's TCRbeta library carried unique molecular identifier barcodes. TCRdb fed the PCR reads into MiXCR, producing one record per CDR3 protein. The sample gives 800,000 to 1,000,000 distinct CDR3 sequences, around 30% of which show up once; over 25% is in the top ten. Sequencing was performed on PBMCs, mostly from graft donor cells, taken 360 days after TCRalphabeta/CD19-depleted stem cell transplant. This TCR was sampled from a boy younger than two who had a stem cell transplant for SCID, so the T cells may come from the graft donor. The V and J genes are TRBV6-5 and TRBJ2-2; TRBD1 aligns across 11 bases. CDR3 sequence (DNA): TGTGCCAGCAGTTACCCGGGACAGGGGGGAAACACCGGGGAGCTGTTTTTT. Translated: CASSYPGQGGNTGELFF.